This TCR beta chain was captured in a study of cytomegalovirus exposure and HLA in healthy donors. In the study overall: Earlier results showed some 120 million unique TCR beta sequences derived from about 179 million T cells.

PCR was performed using 60 Vbeta and 13 Jbeta primers. In the source study's methods: Among the unique TCR beta chains that a later analysis counted, about 79 million in all, around 11 million were shared. Libraries were prepared by immunoSEQ multiplex PCR; TCRdb keeps only in-frame clonotypes and omits some of them. V, J and clone size are taken as reported in that table, and D and trimming were inferred from the DNA itself. The table includes just over 85,000 clones, 76% detected once. The germline CDR1 and CDR2 sequences are MGHDK and SYGVNS. Trimming took 4 bases from V and 7 from J; bases not matched to a gene: 7. The CDR3 runs 15 residues.

This chain connects TRBV25-1 to TRBJ1-6; TRBD1 matches 7 bases. This TCR was sampled from a man in his forties in good health and CMV-seronegative. The sequenced sample consisted of PBMCs. The CDR3 loop is CASSGRDSPNSPLHF. In DNA, the CDR3 is TGTGCCAGCAGTGGCCGGGACAGCCCCAATTCACCCCTCCACTTT.